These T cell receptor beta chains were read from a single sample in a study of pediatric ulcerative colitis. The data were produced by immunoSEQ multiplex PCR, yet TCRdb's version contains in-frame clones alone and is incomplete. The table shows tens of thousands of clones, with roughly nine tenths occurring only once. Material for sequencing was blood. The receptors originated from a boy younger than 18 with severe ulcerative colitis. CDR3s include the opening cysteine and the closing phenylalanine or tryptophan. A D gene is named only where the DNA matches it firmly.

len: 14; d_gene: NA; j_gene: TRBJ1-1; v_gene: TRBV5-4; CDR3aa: CASSLDRVQTEAFF; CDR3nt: TGTGCCAGCAGCTTGGACAGGGTCCAGACTGAAGCTTTCTTT
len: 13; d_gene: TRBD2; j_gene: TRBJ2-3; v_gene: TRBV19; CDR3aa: CASRAGVTDTQYF; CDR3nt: TGTGCCAGTAGGGCGGGAGTTACAGATACGCAGTATTTT
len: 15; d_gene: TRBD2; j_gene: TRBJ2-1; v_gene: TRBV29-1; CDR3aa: CSVEDPGTSGRVGFF; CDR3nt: TGCAGCGTTGAAGATCCCGGGACTAGCGGGAGGGTGGGGTTCTTC
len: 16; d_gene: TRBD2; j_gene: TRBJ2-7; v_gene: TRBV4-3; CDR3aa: CASSQGRAGSSYEQYF; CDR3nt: TGCGCCAGCAGCCAAGGTCGAGCGGGGAGCTCCTACGAGCAGTACTTC
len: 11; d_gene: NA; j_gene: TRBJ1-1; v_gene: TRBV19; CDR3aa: CASSTWTEAFF; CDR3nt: TGTGCCAGTAGTACCTGGACGGAAGCTTTCTTT
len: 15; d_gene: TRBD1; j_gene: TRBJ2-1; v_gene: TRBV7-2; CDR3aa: CASSTDRGRGNEQFF; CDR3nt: TGTGCCAGCAGCACAGACAGGGGGCGCGGAAATGAGCAGTTCTTC
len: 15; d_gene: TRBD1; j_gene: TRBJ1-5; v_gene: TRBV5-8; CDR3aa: CASSSGQATIQPQHF; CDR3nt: TGTGCCAGCAGCTCCGGACAGGCTACAATTCAGCCCCAGCATTTT
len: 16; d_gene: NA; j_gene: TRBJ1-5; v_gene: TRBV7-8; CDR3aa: CASSTEVRQGNQPQHF; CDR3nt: TGTGCCAGCAGCACCGAAGTCAGACAGGGCAATCAGCCCCAGCATTTT
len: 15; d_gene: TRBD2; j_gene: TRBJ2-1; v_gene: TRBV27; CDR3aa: CASSPSSGYYNEQFF; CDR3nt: TGTGCCAGCAGTCCCTCTAGCGGGTATTACAATGAGCAGTTCTTC
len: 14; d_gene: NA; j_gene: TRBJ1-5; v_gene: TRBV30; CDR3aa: CAWSPGGGNQPQHF; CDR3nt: TGTGCCTGGAGTCCAGGAGGGGGCAATCAGCCCCAGCATTTT